This entry concerns a single TCR beta chain. Using immunoSEQ multiplex PCR, the repertoire was profiled, and TCRdb retains in-frame clones only, with some absent. The sample has about 360,000 clones, around 87% seen once; the top ten hold 1% to 1.5%. Recruitment covered over 20 US areas and drew participants whose ages spanned roughly 18 to 89 years. This entry belongs to a study of blood T cell repertoires in COVID-19. This CDR3 has 18 amino acids. V trimming: 6 bases; J trimming: 8 bases; junction bases outside the gene matches: 14. Germline V CDR1 and CDR2: ENHRY, SYGVKD. The sample consisted of PBMCs or T cells enriched from blood (not recorded which). The origin of this receptor is a man aged 25 to 45 who had recovered from COVID-19. The rearrangement joins TRBV10-3 to TRBJ1-6; TRBD1 aligns across 12 bases. CDR3 DNA: TGTGCCATCAGCAAATTCGGGACAGGGGGCCGAGAGGATTCACCCCTCCACTTT. Its translation is CAISKFGTGGREDSPLHF.